The 31 T cell receptor beta chains in this list originate from one sample, sequenced in a study of shared clonotypes between healthy human individuals. The table came from immunoSEQ multiplex PCR; TCRdb's copy has only in-frame clones and leaves some out. Of millions of clones listed, approximately 95% were seen once; the top ten hold about 0.41%. Sequenced input: naive CD4+ T cells from PBMCs. Subset reported: CD45RA+ positively selected. These receptors originate from a man aged 18 to 35 in good health. Some clones in this sample may be carry-over from other donors' samples.

The V call is TRBV7-9, the J call TRBJ2-5; 12 bases match TRBD2. Germline V lookup: CDR1 SEHNR, CDR2 FQNEAQ (reference sequence). Germline trimming cut 8 bases from V and 4 bases from J; bases unmatched to any gene: 5. The CDR3 runs 14 residues. This chain's CDR3 is CASQWTSGTETQYF. For the CDR3, the DNA is TGTGCCAGCCAATGGACTAGCGGGACAGAGACCCAGTACTTC. Using reference TRBV7-9 and TRBJ2-5 for the parts outside the CDR3, the full variable domain is DTGVSQNPRHKITKRGQNVTFRCDPISEHNRLYWYRQTLGQGPEFLTYFQNEAQLEKSRLLSDRFSAERPKGSFSTLEIQRTEQGDSAMYLCASQWTSGTETQYFGPGTRLLVL.

This CDR3 is CASSLSETRPPSEKLFF. The CDR3 DNA is TGCGCCAGCAGCCTATCCGAAACTCGACCCCCGAGCGAAAAACTGTTTTTT. V is TRBV5-1 and J is TRBJ1-4; D is undetermined. This CDR3 region has 17 residues. Germline V gives CDR1 SGHRS, CDR2 YFSETQ. The V end was cut by 4 bases, the J end by 8 bases, with 24 bases between.

This clone was seen a few times. The CDR3 DNA reads as TGTGCCAGTAGTACGTGGAGGGGGAACCAGCCCCAGCATTTT. This codes for CASSTWRGNQPQHF. The V call is TRBV19, the J call TRBJ1-5, with D perhaps TRBD1 (6 bases). The CDR3 extends over 14 amino acids. V lost 4 bases, J lost 7 bases, and 14 bases lay in between. CDR1 and CDR2 (germline): LNHDA, SQIVND (reference sequence). Full variable domain (outside the CDR3, taken from reference TRBV19 and TRBJ1-5): DGGITQSPKYLFRKEGQNVTLSCEQNLNHDAMYWYRQDPGQGLRLIYYSQIVNDFQKGDIAEGYSVSREKKESFPLTVTSAQKNPTAFYLCASSTWRGNQPQHFGDGTRLSIL.

CDR3 coding DNA: TGTGCCAGCAGTTTGGCCGGGACAGGGTTTTATGGCTACACCTTC. Its protein product is CASSLAGTGFYGYTF. The V and J genes are TRBV2 and TRBJ1-2; 9 bases are shared with TRBD1. This CDR3 spans 15 amino acids. V lost 5 bases, J lost 5 bases, and 9 bases stayed unmatched. Germline V gene sequence: CDR1 SNHLY, CDR2 FYNNEI.

The CDR3: CASSLGGSYSYEQYF. The CDR3 DNA is TGCGCCAGCAGCTTGGGGGGCAGCTACTCCTACGAGCAGTACTTC. The chain joins TRBV5-1 to TRBJ2-7; tentatively, D is TRBD1 (5 bases). Per the germline V gene, CDR1 is SGHRS and CDR2 is YFSETQ. The CDR3 length is 15 residues. V shed 0 bases and J shed 0 bases, with 10 bases lying between them.

The sample holds one count of this clone. The genes are TRBV15 and TRBJ2-2; D is possibly TRBD1 (5 bases). V shed 1 base and J shed 5 bases, with 8 bases lying between them. This CDR3 comprises 14 residues. Germline V lookup: CDR1 LNHNV, CDR2 YYDKDF (reference sequence). The CDR3 region is CATSRGGQTGELFF. Here the CDR3 DNA reads TGTGCCACCAGCAGAGGGGGCCAGACCGGGGAGCTGTTTTTT.

V gene TRBV2 combines with J gene TRBJ2-2, with 11 bases lining up with TRBD2. V shed 6 bases, J shed 3 bases, and the junction held 3 bases outside the gene matches. Germline CDR1 SNHLY, CDR2 FYNNEI. The CDR3 spans 15 residues. The CDR3 loop is CASRMGLADTGELFF. In DNA, the CDR3 is TGTGCCAGCAGAATGGGACTAGCGGACACCGGGGAGCTGTTTTTT.

V is TRBV28 and J is TRBJ2-3, with a possible D match to TRBD1 (6 bases). The CDR3 totals 12 residues. The V gene lost 6 bases and the J gene lost 2 bases, with 6 bases spanning the gap. Germline V lookup: CDR1 MDHEN, CDR2 SYDVKM. CDR3 in amino acids: CASRGATDTQYF. The CDR3 nucleotides are TGTGCCAGCAGGGGGGCCACAGATACGCAGTATTTT.

V gene TRBV18 combines with J gene TRBJ1-1; D is possibly TRBD1 (6 bases). This CDR3 contains 16 residues. In germline, CDR1 is KGHSH, CDR2 LQKENI. The V and J ends lost 1 base and 2 bases respectively, with 14 bases between them. CDR3 in DNA: TGTGCCAGCTCACCACGTACGGGGGCAGACAACACTGAAGCTTTCTTT. Protein sequence: CASSPRTGADNTEAFF.

This chain connects TRBV5-6 to TRBJ2-2; maybe TRBD2 (5 bases). The CDR3 length is 15 residues. Per the germline V gene, CDR1 is SGHDT and CDR2 is YYEEEE. Between the trimmed V and J ends, which lost 0 bases and 1 base, there was a span of 7 bases. The CDR3 spells CASSLGRLNTGELFF. CDR3 in DNA: TGTGCCAGCAGCTTGGGGAGGTTGAACACCGGGGAGCTGTTTTTT. Looking up the rest from reference TRBV5-6 and TRBJ2-2 gives the full variable domain: DAGVTQSPTHLIKTRGQQVTLRCSPKSGHDTVSWYQQALGQGPQFIFQYYEEEERQRGNFPDRFSGHQFPNYSSELNVNALLLGDSALYLCASSLGRLNTGELFFGEGSRLTVL.

On this clone itself: Other DNA variants within this sample encode the same CDR3. The genes are TRBV2 and TRBJ2-2; D perhaps matches TRBD1 (5 bases). Germline CDR1 SNHLY, CDR2 FYNNEI. V lost 1 base and J 6 bases, leaving 6 bases between the germline ends. CDR3 size: 13 residues. The CDR3 here is CASSEVGAGELFF. The CDR3 DNA sequence: TGTGCCAGCAGTGAAGTAGGGGCCGGGGAGCTGTTTTTT.

Details on this clone: The sample contains more than one DNA sequence encoding this CDR3. The chain employs TRBV29-1 and TRBJ2-7, with a tentative D call TRBD2 (5 bases). CDR1 is SQVTM, CDR2 ANQGSEA, per germline. The germline V and J ends were trimmed by 5 bases and 6 bases, with 17 bases remaining between them. The CDR3 has 13 residues. The CDR3 DNA follows: TGCAGCGTTTTTCGGACTCCTGAGGGCGAGCAGTACTTC. Its protein is CSVFRTPEGEQYF.

This clone was observed a handful of times. Additional DNA sequences in this sample encode the identical CDR3. The V gene is TRBV11-3, the J gene TRBJ2-1; 9 bases agree with TRBD1. The CDR3 spans 15 residues. The ends lost 5 bases at V and 1 base at J; junction bases unmatched: 3. Germline V lookup: CDR1 SGHNT, CDR2 YENEEA. In DNA form, the CDR3 reads TGTGCCAGCAGCCCGGGACAGGGATCCTACAATGAGCAGTTCTTC. This translates into CASSPGQGSYNEQFF.

The chain is built from TRBV11-1 and TRBJ2-7; D is possibly TRBD2 (6 bases). The V gene lost 9 bases and the J gene lost 0 bases, with 15 bases spanning the gap. The CDR3 covers 14 residues. CDR1 is SGHAT and CDR2 is FQDESV in the germline V gene (reference sequence). The CDR3 region has the DNA TGTGCCAGTCGCCGGGACTCCAACTCCTACGAGCAGTACTTC. Protein sequence: CASRRDSNSYEQYF.

The rearrangement uses TRBV5-4 and TRBJ2-1, with 9 bases matching TRBD2. The J segment lost 0 bases and the V segment lost 0 bases, leaving 7 bases of the junction unmatched. The CDR3 totals 18 residues. The V gene's germline CDR1 is SGHNT and CDR2 YYREEE (reference sequence). The CDR3 bases are TGTGCCAGCAGCTTGGCTGCGGGAGGGCCAAGCTCCTACAATGAGCAGTTCTTC. It is translated as CASSLAAGGPSSYNEQFF.

The chain links TRBV5-1 to TRBJ2-7, with D maybe TRBD2 (5 bases). This CDR3 spans 10 amino acids. V lost 6 bases and J 7 bases, leaving 8 bases between the germline ends. Germline CDR1 reads SGHRS; CDR2 reads YFSETQ. The CDR3 DNA sequence: TGCGCCAGCACAGCGGCTGAGCAGTACTTC. Translated, it gives CASTAAEQYF. Drawing the rest from reference TRBV5-1 and TRBJ2-7, the complete variable domain is KAGVTQTPRYLIKTRGQQVTLSCSPISGHRSVSWYQQTPGQGLQFLFEYFSETQRNKGNFPGRFSGRQFSNSRSEMNVSTLELGDSALYLCASTAAEQYFGPGTRLTVT.

This chain joins TRBV6-1 and TRBJ2-7; 10 bases align to TRBD2. The CDR3 runs to 14 residues. Germline assignment: CDR1 MNHNS and CDR2 SASEGT. Losses at the gene ends were 8 bases for V and 0 bases for J; bases not matched to a gene: 4. The CDR3 here is CASRRTSGSYEQYF. The CDR3 DNA follows: TGTGCCAGCCGTCGGACTAGCGGCTCCTACGAGCAGTACTTC.

The chain has TRBV2 and TRBJ1-1; a weak D match, TRBD1 (5 bases). V lost 4 bases and J 11 bases, leaving 20 bases between the germline ends. The germline V gene has CDR1 SNHLY and CDR2 FYNNEI. The CDR3 sequence is 14 residues long. CDR3: CASSVLRGEEGAFF. The DNA of the CDR3 is TGTGCCAGCAGTGTCCTCCGTGGGGAAGAGGGGGCTTTCTTT.

The chain uses TRBV6-6 and TRBJ1-1; D may be TRBD1 (5 bases). The CDR3 loop spans 14 amino acids. Germline V gives CDR1 MNHNY, CDR2 SVGAGI (reference sequence). V dropped 2 bases and J dropped 4 bases, with 11 bases sitting between them. Here the CDR3 reads CASSYGGLGTEAFF. The CDR3 DNA follows: TGTGCCAGCAGTTACGGGGGGTTGGGCACTGAAGCTTTCTTT.

The chain combines TRBV18 with TRBJ2-5; D is uncertain. This CDR3 is 12 amino acids long. The V gene lost 4 bases and the J gene lost 3 bases, with 6 bases spanning the gap. Germline V lookup: CDR1 KGHSH, CDR2 LQKENI. CDR3 region: CASSLAEETQYF. CDR3 DNA sequence: TGTGCCAGCTCACTCGCGGAAGAGACCCAGTACTTC.

This chain joins TRBV5-1 and TRBJ2-2; TRBD1 matches 11 bases. The CDR3 is 18 amino acids. CDR1 SGHRS and CDR2 YFSETQ come from the germline V gene. V was clipped by 6 bases and J by 7 bases; unmatched bases: 17. The CDR3 spells CASTLLRTGGAGGGELFF. The DNA for the CDR3 is TGCGCCAGCACATTGCTTCGGACAGGGGGCGCTGGTGGCGGGGAGCTGTTTTTT.

This chain links TRBV28 with TRBJ2-7; D remains ambiguous. The CDR3 is made up of 12 amino acids. Germline V gives CDR1 MDHEN, CDR2 SYDVKM. Trimming removed 3 bases at V and 6 bases at J, with 9 bases between. CDR3 bases: TGTGCCAGCAGTTTTCGGCCCGGCGAGCAGTACTTC. Amino acids: CASSFRPGEQYF.

The genes are TRBV6-1 and TRBJ2-1; 9 bases align to TRBD1. Germline V CDR1 and CDR2: MNHNS, SASEGT. Trimming removed 6 bases from V and 4 bases from J; junction bases left unmatched: 7. The CDR3 covers 15 residues. Here the CDR3 DNA reads TGTGCCAGCAGACTGAGACAGGGGGAATACAATGAGCAGTTCTTC. Protein sequence: CASRLRQGEYNEQFF.

V usage is TRBV19 and J usage is TRBJ1-2; D may be TRBD1 (5 bases). V shed 1 base and J shed 1 base, with 13 bases lying between them. The CDR3 is 16 residues long. Germline-derived CDR1 and CDR2 are LNHDA and SQIVND (reference sequence). In nucleotides, the CDR3 is TGTGCCAGTAGTATAGCCCACCGACAGAGTAACTATGGCTACACCTTC. Translation: CASSIAHRQSNYGYTF.

J is TRBJ2-7 and V is TRBV19, with 7 bases that match TRBD1. J was trimmed by 3 bases and V by 5 bases; bases with no gene match: 7. Germline CDR1 is LNHDA and CDR2 is SQIVND (reference sequence). CDR3 size: 14 residues. The CDR3 sequence: CASSRQGQNYEQYF. CDR3 in DNA: TGTGCCAGTAGTCGACAGGGACAAAACTACGAGCAGTACTTC. Full variable domain (remainder filled in from reference TRBV19 and TRBJ2-7): DGGITQSPKYLFRKEGQNVTLSCEQNLNHDAMYWYRQDPGQGLRLIYYSQIVNDFQKGDIAEGYSVSREKKESFPLTVTSAQKNPTAFYLCASSRQGQNYEQYFGPGTRLTVT.

The chain employs TRBV7-2 and TRBJ2-2, with D tentatively TRBD2 (5 bases). V shed 6 bases and J shed 5 bases, with 13 bases lying between them. Germline CDR1 SGHTA, CDR2 FQGNSA. The CDR3 is 14 residues long. DNA of the CDR3: TGTGCCAGCAGACCACCCCCGGGGACCGGGGAGCTGTTTTTT. Its translation is CASRPPPGTGELFF. Together with reference TRBV7-2 and TRBJ2-2, the CDR3 gives the full variable domain: GAGVSQSPSNKVTEKGKDVELRCDPISGHTALYWYRQSLGQGLEFLIYFQGNSAPDKSGLPSDRFSAERTGGSVSTLTIQRTQQEDSAVYLCASRPPPGTGELFFGEGSRLTVL.

V is TRBV5-6 and J is TRBJ2-3; D unresolved. Germline loops: CDR1 SGHDT, CDR2 YYEEEE. This CDR3 has 15 amino acids. Trimming removed 0 bases from V and 5 bases from J, with 13 bases in between. The CDR3 DNA reads TGTGCCAGCAGCTTGGTTAGCCATACCGTAGATACGCAGTATTTT. This sequence encodes CASSLVSHTVDTQYF. The full variable domain, with the rest looked up from reference TRBV5-6 and TRBJ2-3, is DAGVTQSPTHLIKTRGQQVTLRCSPKSGHDTVSWYQQALGQGPQFIFQYYEEEERQRGNFPDRFSGHQFPNYSSELNVNALLLGDSALYLCASSLVSHTVDTQYFGPGTRLTVL.

The chain combines TRBV7-8 with TRBJ2-7; possibly TRBD2 for D (6 bases). The CDR3 sequence is 16 residues long. Germline V lookup: CDR1 SGHVS, CDR2 FQNEAQ. V was pared by 7 bases and J by 6 bases, with 25 bases between. The CDR3 loop is CASNSLPRGERTEQYF. The DNA for the CDR3 is TGTGCCAGCAACTCACTCCCCCGCGGGGAGAGGACCGAGCAGTACTTC.

The chain is built from TRBV28 and TRBJ2-1; D is unresolved. This CDR3 comprises 17 residues. From germline, CDR1 is MDHEN and CDR2 SYDVKM. V was clipped by 1 base and J by 7 bases, with 20 bases between them. CDR3 nucleotides: TGTGCCAGCAGTTTATCCCATACCCGGGCCCTCCGGAATGAGCAGTTCTTC. It translates to CASSLSHTRALRNEQFF.

This chain's CDR3 is CASSPGQKNYGYTF. In DNA, the CDR3 is TGTGCCAGCAGCCCAGGCCAGAAGAACTATGGCTACACCTTC. The rearrangement links TRBV5-5 to TRBJ1-2; D call uncertain. Germline V gives CDR1 SGHKS, CDR2 YYEKEE (reference sequence). The CDR3 length is 14 residues. V was pared by 4 bases and J by 2 bases, with 12 bases between.

The V and J genes are TRBV7-8 and TRBJ2-2; the match to TRBD2 covers 9 bases. CDR1 SGHVS and CDR2 FQNEAQ come from the germline V gene. J gave up 2 bases and V 2 bases, and 3 bases lay outside the gene matches. The CDR3 is made up of 16 amino acids. CDR3 sequence (DNA): TGTGCCAGCAGCTTAAACCTAGCGGGAAACACCGGGGAGCTGTTTTTT. Its protein is CASSLNLAGNTGELFF.